These T cell receptor beta chains were read from a single sample in a study of CD8+CD57+ T cells in acquired aplastic anemia. TCRdb reprocessed the reads with MiXCR, giving one entry per CDR3 protein. The data hold 300,000 or so distinct CDR3 sequences, with 45% to 70% observed a single time. Sequenced input: sorted CD4+, CD8+, or CD8+CD57+ T cells (not recorded which) from PBMCs. Receptor source: a human donor with severe aplastic anemia or a healthy control (not recorded which). Each CDR3 is given without its conserved first and last residue. Each record gives: D gene, clone size, V gene, J gene, CDR3 protein. D genes are given only for firm matches. Clone size is given for some rows only: seen once, a few or many times, or a class if the clone is expanded.

>-|many|TRBV6-4|TRBJ1-2
ASSDNGAGYT
>-|many|TRBV9|TRBJ2-7
ASSPRPGQNLHEQY
>-|-|TRBV3-1|TRBJ1-6
ASSQSTLGNSPLH
>-|many|TRBV5-1|TRBJ2-3
ASSWGTDTQY
>-|once|TRBV7-9|TRBJ2-1
ASSALDSSEQF
>TRBD2|-|TRBV24-1|TRBJ2-1
ATSDRGEREDEQF
>TRBD1|many|TRBV5-6|TRBJ1-5
ASSLYSWTGNQPQH
>-|once|TRBV7-6|TRBJ2-6
ASSLERGREGSGANVLT
>TRBD1|-|TRBV10-3|TRBJ2-7
ATNRGQGYEQY
>TRBD1|many|TRBV18|TRBJ1-5
ASSPGQGFGQPQH
>-|many|TRBV12-3/TRBV12-4|TRBJ1-2
ASSLWGGYT
>-|many|TRBV7-2|TRBJ2-1
ASSFVNEQF
>-|-|TRBV10-3|TRBJ1-5
AISDGGEPQH
>-|-|TRBV15|TRBJ1-1
ATSTVTGPEAF
>-|-|TRBV19|TRBJ1-5
ASSMESNQPQH
>TRBD1|-|TRBV10-3|TRBJ2-7
AIKTGAPSDEQY
>TRBD1|-|TRBV2|TRBJ1-1
ASSTESRDRVNTEAF
>-|few|TRBV19|TRBJ2-7
ASSIGISYEQY
>-|many|TRBV7-8|TRBJ1-4
ASSSSGALEKLF
>TRBD1|-|TRBV6-1|TRBJ1-1
ASSDPGTGGFSTEAF
>TRBD1|-|TRBV10-3|TRBJ1-6
AISGTGNDSPLH
>TRBD2|-|TRBV7-2|TRBJ2-3
ASSLRFRGGLTDTQY
>TRBD1|-|TRBV7-2|TRBJ1-6
ASSGLDRGILFNSPLH
>-|few|TRBV11-2|TRBJ2-1
ASSPSHNEQF
>-|few|TRBV7-6|TRBJ2-2
ASSLGQELF
>TRBD1|-|TRBV4-1|TRBJ2-7
ASSQKAGGNEQY
>-|many|TRBV9|TRBJ2-1
ASSVGVDSYNEQF
>-|-|TRBV29-1|TRBJ1-2
SVEGPNYGYT
>-|-|TRBV10-1|TRBJ2-7
AVYLCASSVKY
>-|many|TRBV7-2|TRBJ1-5
ASSLARDQPQH
>-|many|TRBV19|TRBJ2-3
ASIYVGRDTGTDTQY
>-|-|TRBV25-1|TRBJ1-1
ASSWGGTNTEAF
>-|few|TRBV20-1|TRBJ2-7
SARDTVSYEQY
>-|once|TRBV7-2|TRBJ1-6
ASSLEGRGRSPLH
>-|-|TRBV7-3|TRBJ2-6
ASSLKGNTGANVLT
>-|many|TRBV19|TRBJ1-1
ASSIDRIPLGTEAF
>-|-|TRBV25-1|TRBJ1-6
ASSEYLGVAGNSPLH
>-|many|TRBV6-2/TRBV6-3|TRBJ1-1
ASGPWGRMNTEAF
>-|many|TRBV12-3/TRBV12-4|TRBJ1-1
ASSASGRTEAF
>-|many|TRBV30|TRBJ1-1
AWSLQGKLLQAF
>-|-|TRBV10-3|TRBJ2-3
AISAGATDTQY
>TRBD1|-|TRBV25-1|TRBJ1-4
ASSFGTGSGEKLF
>-|many|TRBV7-9|TRBJ1-1
ASSLAVGQHTEAF
>-|-|TRBV5-1|TRBJ1-5
ASSLGGENQPQH
>-|-|TRBV20-1|TRBJ1-1
SARDARASDTEAF